This TCR beta chain was sequenced for a study of T cells in Graves' hyperthyroidism and ophthalmopathy. Graves' hyperthyroidism qualified as stable when ophthalmopathy did not progress within 18 months. Patients showing uncontrolled infection, other autoimmune disease, pregnancy or lactation were ineligible. The authors obtained PBMCs from 7.5 to 10 ml of fresh peripheral blood. A note on this clonotype: As yet, its antigen is unknown.

Findings of the study overall: Onset of ophthalmopathy came a median around 6.5 months after the model predicted it.

The CDR3 regions of TCR beta were amplified from RNA transcripts. With the HTBI primer set, the TCR CDR3 went through a first round of RT-PCR. TCRdb fed the multiplex PCR reads into MiXCR, producing one record per CDR3 protein. The table shows more than 500,000 distinct CDR3 sequences, with about a sixth occurring only once. Sequencing was performed on blood. The source of this sequence is a woman in her twenties or thirties with Graves' hyperthyroidism.

The CDR3 nucleotides read TGTGCCAGCAGGACACCTGAATCCTACAATGAGCAGTTCTTC. Translating it yields CASRTPESYNEQFF. This sequence joins TRBV6-2 or TRBV6-3 and TRBJ2-1; no reliable D call. Between the trimmed V and J ends, which lost 6 bases and 1 base, there was a span of 10 bases. The CDR3 totals 14 residues. CDR1 and CDR2 from the germline V gene are MNHEY and SVGEGT.